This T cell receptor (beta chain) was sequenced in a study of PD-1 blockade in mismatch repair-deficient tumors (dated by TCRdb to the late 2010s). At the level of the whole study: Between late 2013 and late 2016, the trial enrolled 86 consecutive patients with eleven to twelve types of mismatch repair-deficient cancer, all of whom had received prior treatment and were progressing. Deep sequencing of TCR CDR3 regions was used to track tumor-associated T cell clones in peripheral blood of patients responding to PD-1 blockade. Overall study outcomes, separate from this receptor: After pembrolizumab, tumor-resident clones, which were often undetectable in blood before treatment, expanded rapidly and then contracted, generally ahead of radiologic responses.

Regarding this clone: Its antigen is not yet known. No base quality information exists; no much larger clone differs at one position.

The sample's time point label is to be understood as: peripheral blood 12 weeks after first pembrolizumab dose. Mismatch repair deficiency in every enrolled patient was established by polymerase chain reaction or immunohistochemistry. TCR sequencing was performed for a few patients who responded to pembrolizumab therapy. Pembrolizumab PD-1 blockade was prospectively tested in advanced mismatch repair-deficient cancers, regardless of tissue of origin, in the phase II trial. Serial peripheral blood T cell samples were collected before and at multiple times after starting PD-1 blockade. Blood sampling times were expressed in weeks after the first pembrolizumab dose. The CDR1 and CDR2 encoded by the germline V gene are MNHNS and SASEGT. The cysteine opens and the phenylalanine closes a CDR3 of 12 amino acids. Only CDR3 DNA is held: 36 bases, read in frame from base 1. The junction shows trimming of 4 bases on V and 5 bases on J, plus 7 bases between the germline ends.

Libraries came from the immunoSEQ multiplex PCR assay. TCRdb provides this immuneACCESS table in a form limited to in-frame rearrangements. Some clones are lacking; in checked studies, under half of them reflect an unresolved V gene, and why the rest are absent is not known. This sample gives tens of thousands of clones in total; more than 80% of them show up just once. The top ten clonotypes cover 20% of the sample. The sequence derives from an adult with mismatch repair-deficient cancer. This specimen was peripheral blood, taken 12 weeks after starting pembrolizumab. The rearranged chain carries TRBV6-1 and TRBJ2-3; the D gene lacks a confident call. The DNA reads TGTGCCAGCAGTGTCATAATAGATACGCAGTATTTT. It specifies CASSVIIDTQYF.